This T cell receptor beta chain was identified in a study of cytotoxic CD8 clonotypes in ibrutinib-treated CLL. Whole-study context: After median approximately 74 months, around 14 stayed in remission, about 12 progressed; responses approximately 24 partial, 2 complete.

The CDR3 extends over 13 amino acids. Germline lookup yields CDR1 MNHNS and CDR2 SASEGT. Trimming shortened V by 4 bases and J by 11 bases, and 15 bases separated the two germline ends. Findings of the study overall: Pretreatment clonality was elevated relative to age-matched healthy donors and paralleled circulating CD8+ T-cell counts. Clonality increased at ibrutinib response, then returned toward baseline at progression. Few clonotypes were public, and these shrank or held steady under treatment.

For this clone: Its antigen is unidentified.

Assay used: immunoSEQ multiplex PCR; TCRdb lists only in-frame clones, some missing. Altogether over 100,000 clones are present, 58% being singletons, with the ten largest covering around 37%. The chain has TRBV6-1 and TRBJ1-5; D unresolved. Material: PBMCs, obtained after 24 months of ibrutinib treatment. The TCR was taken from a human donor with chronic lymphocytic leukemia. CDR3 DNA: TGTGCCAGCAGTGCAAGACTCTTTGGGGCCCAGCATTTT. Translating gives CASSARLFGAQHF.